A single sample is the source of the 12 T cell receptor beta chains below, sequenced in a study of vaccination and CD4 T cells after COVID-19. Indicated treatment: approximately nine-day PBMC culture with coronavirus spike peptide pools or control peptides (ViraFEST assay). The Oncomine TCR Beta short-read assay sequenced DNA from cultured CD4+ T cells. Using its own MiXCR run on the PCR reads, TCRdb lists one record per CDR3 protein. The sample includes about 15,000 distinct CDR3 sequences, roughly 62% seen only once; the top ten take 4% to 6.5%. Their cognate antigens are unknown. Sample: CD4+ T cells from blood, cultured in vitro, taken after SARS-CoV-2 vaccination. All receptors come from a human donor who had recovered from COVID-19.

This clonotype turned up a few times. J is TRBJ2-2 and V is TRBV7-9, with 9 bases identical to TRBD2. Looked up from germline, CDR1 is SEHNR and CDR2 is FQNEAQ (reference sequence). This CDR3 is built from 18 residues. The J segment lost 0 bases and the V segment lost 5 bases, leaving 10 bases of the junction unmatched. The CDR3 bases are TGTGCCAGCAGCCGGAGCAGTGGACTAGCGACGAACACCGGGGAGCTGTTTTTT. It specifies CASSRSSGLATNTGELFF.

This clonotype was seen only a few times. The chain employs TRBV6-2 or TRBV6-3 and TRBJ1-5; D is unclear. The CDR3 length is 13 residues. Germline V gene data show CDR1 as MNHEY and CDR2 as SVGEGT. V was pared by 8 bases and J by 5 bases, with 13 bases between. This CDR3 is CASGPEVYQPQHF. CDR3 nucleotide sequence: TGTGCCAGCGGGCCGGAGGTGTATCAGCCCCAGCATTTT.

V usage is TRBV6-2 or TRBV6-3 and J usage is TRBJ2-1, with D maybe TRBD1 (5 bases). In germline, CDR1 is MNHEY, CDR2 SVGEGT. The CDR3 has 15 residues. V was cut by 2 bases and J by 2 bases, with 10 bases left in between. DNA for the CDR3: TGTGCCAGCAGTTACGCAAACAGGCCCTACAATGAGCAGTTCTTC. Protein sequence: CASSYANRPYNEQFF.

The chain has TRBV30 and TRBJ1-2; TRBD1 is a possible D gene (5 bases). The CDR3 runs to 10 residues. Germline CDR1 and CDR2: GTSNPN and SVGIG (reference sequence). Trimming took off 6 bases at V and 13 bases at J, with 15 bases between the two ends. The CDR3 reads CACRGPGLTF. The DNA for the CDR3 is TGTGCCTGCCGAGGGCCAGGGCTCACCTTC.

In its sample, this clonotype was seen a few times. This chain uses TRBV7-2 with TRBJ1-1; D may be TRBD1 (5 bases). V was shortened by 2 bases and J by 4 bases, with 11 bases between the two germline ends. CDR3 size: 14 residues. Germline V gene lookup returns CDR1 SGHTA and CDR2 FQGNSA. The DNA of the CDR3 is TGTGCCAGCAGCTTACCAGGGCGGATCACTGAAGCTTTCTTT. As protein: CASSLPGRITEAFF.

This clonotype was detected once. The chain couples TRBV28 to TRBJ1-2; no clear D. CDR1 and CDR2 (germline): MDHEN, SYDVKM. There are 14 residues in the CDR3. V lost 10 bases to trimming and J lost 4 bases, with 19 bases between them. In nucleotides, the CDR3 is TGTGCCACTACGTATTTTGGGGTTAGCTATGGCTACACCTTC. Encoded protein: CATTYFGVSYGYTF.

The V gene is TRBV2, the J gene TRBJ1-2; maybe TRBD1 (5 bases). V was cut by 6 bases and J by 6 bases, with 17 bases left in between. The germline V gene encodes CDR1 SNHLY and CDR2 FYNNEI. The CDR3 totals 14 residues. The CDR3 protein is CASSGASQTDGYTF. The CDR3 bases are TGTGCCAGCAGCGGGGCCAGTCAAACGGATGGCTACACCTTC.

The rearrangement joins TRBV28 to TRBJ1-6; D is perhaps TRBD1 (5 bases). Trimming cost V 5 bases and J 6 bases, with 23 bases left between them. The CDR3 has 18 residues. CDR1 MDHEN and CDR2 SYDVKM come from the germline V gene. DNA of the CDR3: TGTGCCAGCAGTCCCAATGCCGGGACCGCCATGTTTAATTCACCCCTCCACTTT. The encoded protein is CASSPNAGTAMFNSPLHF.

The chain recombines TRBV7-2 with TRBJ1-2; D not resolved. V lost 2 bases and J 3 bases, leaving 10 bases between the germline ends. The CDR3 totals 14 residues. CDR1 and CDR2 (germline): SGHTA, FQGNSA. The CDR3 here is CASSLSPSYYGYTF. CDR3 nucleotide sequence: TGTGCCAGCAGCTTAAGTCCTTCCTACTATGGCTACACCTTC.

The V call is TRBV5-6, the J call TRBJ1-2, with 8 bases matching TRBD1. Per the germline V gene, CDR1 is SGHDT and CDR2 is YYEEEE. The V and J ends lost 4 bases and 6 bases, in that order; junction bases with no gene match: 11. CDR3 length equals 15 residues. CDR3 sequence reads: CASSPRQGMHDGYTF. The CDR3 DNA reads TGTGCCAGCAGCCCAAGACAGGGGATGCACGATGGCTACACCTTC. The whole variable domain, filled in from reference TRBV5-6 and TRBJ1-2, reads DAGVTQSPTHLIKTRGQQVTLRCSPKSGHDTVSWYQQALGQGPQFIFQYYEEEERQRGNFPDRFSGHQFPNYSSELNVNALLLGDSALYLCASSPRQGMHDGYTFGSGTRLTVV.

V gene TRBV19 combines with J gene TRBJ2-1; the D is unclear. V was cut by 0 bases and J by 1 base, with 7 bases left in between. The CDR3 loop spans 15 amino acids. Germline-derived CDR1 and CDR2 are LNHDA and SQIVND (reference sequence). This CDR3 is CASSIEQYSYNEQFF. In nucleotides, the CDR3 is TGTGCCAGTAGTATAGAACAGTATTCCTACAATGAGCAGTTCTTC.

The chain recombines TRBV7-2 with TRBJ2-1; D is possibly TRBD2 (5 bases). CDR1 and CDR2 from the germline V gene are SGHTA and FQGNSA. The CDR3 has 15 residues. V gave up 3 bases and J gave up 8 bases, with 17 bases separating them. As DNA, the CDR3 is TGTGCCAGCAGCTTTGGATCGAGACTATTCGATGAGCAGTTCTTC. Translation gives CASSFGSRLFDEQFF.